This TCR beta chain stems from a study of identical twins (dated by TCRdb to about 2016). About the study as a whole: To test whether fetal clonotypes persist, the study used deep sequencing on TCR alpha and beta repertoires from monozygotic twins, unrelated adults of various ages, and cord blood. To rule out contamination, replicate twin experiments were performed at different times with different library preparation protocols.

Libraries were prepared through 5' RACE. Sequencer: Illumina HiSeq 2000. A universal primer binding site was added through template switching, and the final cDNA carried a unique molecular identifier so that TCR cDNA molecules could be counted accurately. Specific primers in the conserved constant-segment region were used to synthesize first-strand cDNA for TCR alpha and beta chains. To control for contamination, every cDNA library was double barcoded, receiving both a SMART-Mk sample barcode and Illumina barcodes. TruSeq adapter sequences and Illumina sample barcodes were added in two successive PCR steps. Sequencing of the TCR alpha and beta cDNA libraries was done on the Illumina HiSeq platform using custom primers. The authors' pipeline ran thus. Unique molecular identifiers were extracted from raw reads with MiGEC, and CDR3 positions were determined with MiXCR. Recombination models were inferred per individual with the repgenHMM and IGoR tools using an EM algorithm. The analysis of shared clonotypes was done with the tcR package in R, with sharing normalized by the product of cloneset sizes. Out-of-frame nonproductive sequences were analyzed to study raw recombination free of thymic and clonal selection effects. TCRdb reprocessing: public reads trimmed at Q25 with fastp, clones called with MiXCR, in-frame beta chains kept. All rows with the same CDR3 protein become a single entry with the most common DNA and genes. TCRdb, rather than the study authors, made the V and J calls. The sample table records more than 1.5 million distinct CDR3 sequences; around a third of these occur just once. Under 0.35% of the sample is held by the ten biggest clonotypes.

All donors were healthy Caucasians. General conclusions and limits of the study: Out-of-frame TCR alpha sharing in monozygotic twins was systematically underestimated by recombination models, whereas sharing between unrelated individuals was in agreement with the recombination models. Abundant cord blood beta clonotypes had fewer insertions, young adult naive repertoires showed a similar but weaker trend, and memory repertoires showed no such trend. Because the same donors could not be followed over many years, conclusions were based on cross-sectional statistical analysis. Out-of-frame TCR alpha sequences shared between twins showed an excess of low generation-probability sequences compared with coincidental sharing between unrelated individuals. A weaker excess of twin sharing was found in beta out-of-frame sequences because the signal-to-noise ratio was lowered by fewer shared sequences. Invariant T cells such as MAIT and iNKT could partly confound zero-insertion analyses, though diverse VJ usage argued against this for most clonotypes.

This clonotype was found a few times. The target of this receptor is not known. Base qualities were left out, and no much larger clone turns up one base away. At the junction V is shortened by 6 bases and J by 4 bases, with 17 bases in between. CDR1 and CDR2 (SNHLY, FYNNEI) derive from the germline V gene. Its CDR3 holds 15 amino acids, cysteine through phenylalanine. Left in the record is the CDR3 DNA by itself, 45 bases read in frame from the first base. The origin of this receptor is a newborn girl in good health. Sequenced material: cord blood. The sequence links TRBV2 to TRBJ2-3, with the D gene too uncertain to name. The sequence in DNA is TGTGCCAGCAGGGCGACTCAAATAAGGGCAGATACGCAGTATTTT. Its protein is CASRATQIRADTQYF.